The next 21 T cell receptor beta chains were all read from a single sample in a study of blood T cell repertoires in COVID-19. Clones were read by immunoSEQ multiplex PCR, and TCRdb kept only the in-frame ones, dropping some. There are approximately 170,000 clones in the sample; approximately 85% occur only once, and about 8% lies in the top ten. Sequences were obtained from peripheral blood. All receptors come from a man in his forties who had recovered from COVID-19.

The chain has TRBV4-2 and TRBJ2-1; TRBD2 aligns across 10 bases. J was trimmed by 10 bases and V by 0 bases; bases with no gene match: 12. From germline, CDR1 is LGHNA and CDR2 YNFKEQ. The CDR3 spans 17 residues. The CDR3 region has the DNA TGTGCCAGCAGCCAAGAAGTCCCGGCTAGCGGGAGATACGAGCAGTTCTTC. Translating it yields CASSQEVPASGRYEQFF.

The V gene is TRBV18, the J gene TRBJ2-1, with D possibly being TRBD1 (5 bases). Germline V gene data show CDR1 as KGHSH and CDR2 as LQKENI. With 5 bases removed from V and 2 bases from J, the gap between germline ends came to 13 bases. CDR3 length: 15 amino acids. CDR3 DNA sequence: TGTGCCAGCTCAGGGGCCGCGACGCCCTACAATGAGCAGTTCTTC. Amino acids: CASSGAATPYNEQFF.

This chain links TRBV7-9 with TRBJ2-4, with D possibly matching TRBD1 (6 bases). The CDR3 loop spans 13 amino acids. V gave up 5 bases and J gave up 7 bases, with 12 bases separating them. From germline, CDR1 is SEHNR and CDR2 FQNEAQ (reference sequence). The CDR3 sequence is CASSRRDTNIQYF. The CDR3 nucleotides read TGTGCCAGCAGCCGCAGGGACACCAACATTCAGTACTTC.

The V gene is TRBV4-3, the J gene TRBJ2-7; possibly TRBD1 for D (6 bases). The CDR3 is 15 residues long. In germline, CDR1 is LGHNA, CDR2 YSLEER. Deletions cut 0 bases from V and 0 bases from J, with 9 bases between. In nucleotides, the CDR3 is TGCGCCAGCAGCCAAGATAGGGGGAACTCCTACGAGCAGTACTTC. Its protein product is CASSQDRGNSYEQYF.

V and J are TRBV6-5 and TRBJ1-5; D unclear. CDR3 size: 14 residues. Trimming shortened V by 10 bases and J by 0 bases, and 13 bases separated the two germline ends. The germline gives CDR1 MNHEY, CDR2 SVGAGI. The CDR3 spells CATQEGLSNQPQHF. For the CDR3, the DNA is TGTGCCACCCAAGAGGGTCTTAGCAATCAGCCCCAGCATTTT.

This sequence joins TRBV6-2 or TRBV6-3 and TRBJ2-3, with TRBD2 matching 15 bases. The CDR3 has 15 residues. Germline trimming cut 4 bases from V and 4 bases from J; bases unmatched to any gene: 0. From germline, CDR1 is MNHEY and CDR2 SVGEGT. In DNA, the CDR3 is TGTGCCAGCAGTTGGACTAGCGGGGGGGCAGATACGCAGTATTTT. Amino acid sequence: CASSWTSGGADTQYF.

The chain combines TRBV6-6 with TRBJ1-6, with unresolved D. V gave up 4 bases and J gave up 4 bases, with 5 bases separating them. The CDR3 covers 13 residues. CDR1 and CDR2 (germline): MNHNY, SVGAGI (reference sequence). CDR3 residues: CASSSTYNSPLHF. The CDR3, as DNA: TGTGCCAGCAGTTCAACTTATAATTCACCCCTCCACTTT.

The chain links TRBV7-9 to TRBJ2-3; 10 nucleotides align to TRBD2. Trimming at V came to 6 bases and at J to 3 bases, leaving 6 bases not matched to a gene. Germline CDR1 and CDR2: SEHNR and FQNEAQ (reference sequence). The length of the CDR3 is 15 residues. The CDR3 is CASRTLAGETDTQYF. For the CDR3, the DNA is TGTGCCAGCAGAACCCTAGCGGGAGAGACAGATACGCAGTATTTT. The full variable domain, with the rest looked up from reference TRBV7-9 and TRBJ2-3, is DTGVSQNPRHKITKRGQNVTFRCDPISEHNRLYWYRQTLGQGPEFLTYFQNEAQLEKSRLLSDRFSAERPKGSFSTLEIQRTEQGDSAMYLCASRTLAGETDTQYFGPGTRLTVL.

The rearrangement uses TRBV6-6 and TRBJ2-4; 16 bases map to TRBD2. The trim removed 5 bases at V and 0 bases at J, leaving 4 bases unmatched. The CDR3 is 18 amino acids. Germline CDR1 reads MNHNY; CDR2 reads SVGAGI (reference sequence). The CDR3 loop reads CASSPGLAGGLAKNIQYF. In nucleotides, the CDR3 is TGTGCCAGCAGTCCGGGACTAGCGGGAGGGCTAGCCAAAAACATTCAGTACTTC.

This clone was observed a handful of times. The chain has TRBV20-1 and TRBJ2-1, with 8 bases that match TRBD2. The J segment lost 10 bases and the V segment lost 3 bases, leaving 14 bases of the junction unmatched. The CDR3 runs 15 residues. Germline loops: CDR1 DFQATT, CDR2 SNEGSKA (reference sequence). The CDR3 region is CSASSSGSQNEEQFF. The CDR3 DNA follows: TGCAGTGCTAGTTCCAGCGGGAGTCAGAATGAGGAGCAGTTCTTC.

The V call is TRBV7-9, the J call TRBJ2-7; TRBD1 might be the D (5 bases). Germline-derived CDR1 and CDR2 are SEHNR and FQNEAQ (reference sequence). CDR3 size: 14 residues. The V gene lost 2 bases and the J gene lost 2 bases, with 10 bases spanning the gap. The CDR3 region is CASSLIQGTYEQYF. The CDR3 DNA follows: TGTGCCAGCAGCTTAATCCAGGGTACCTACGAGCAGTACTTC. Full variable domain (missing parts from reference TRBV7-9 and TRBJ2-7): DTGVSQNPRHKITKRGQNVTFRCDPISEHNRLYWYRQTLGQGPEFLTYFQNEAQLEKSRLLSDRFSAERPKGSFSTLEIQRTEQGDSAMYLCASSLIQGTYEQYFGPGTRLTVT.

The rearrangement links TRBV28 to TRBJ2-5, with a possible D match to TRBD1 (6 bases). Between the trimmed V and J ends, which lost 3 bases and 4 bases, there was a span of 9 bases. In germline, CDR1 is MDHEN, CDR2 SYDVKM. This CDR3 spans 13 amino acids. CDR3 nucleotide sequence: TGTGCCAGCAGTTTTCAGGGGCTAGAGACCCAGTACTTC. It translates to CASSFQGLETQYF.

This clone was observed a few times. The CDR3 is CASSQERGGWIGELFF. The CDR3 region has the DNA TGTGCCAGCAGCCAAGAGCGGGGGGGCTGGATCGGGGAGCTGTTTTTT. The chain joins TRBV7-8 to TRBJ2-2; TRBD2 aligns across 10 bases. The germline CDR1 and CDR2 sequences are SGHVS and FQNEAQ. The CDR3 extends over 16 amino acids. V gave up 5 bases and J gave up 7 bases; unmatched junction bases: 10.

The J gene is TRBJ1-5, the V gene TRBV7-2; 8 nucleotides line up with TRBD1. Looked up from germline, CDR1 is SGHTA and CDR2 is FQGNSA. V was clipped by 5 bases and J by 8 bases; unmatched bases: 5. The CDR3 loop spans 13 amino acids. The DNA for the CDR3 is TGTGCCAGCAGCAACGACAGGGGCGAGCCCCAGCATTTT. It encodes CASSNDRGEPQHF.

This clone was detected ten times or more. This chain uses TRBV4-2 with TRBJ2-7; 11 nucleotides line up with TRBD1. CDR3 length equals 16 residues. Germline V gene lookup returns CDR1 LGHNA and CDR2 YNFKEQ. Losses at the gene ends were 1 base for V and 3 bases for J; bases not matched to a gene: 5. CDR3 sequence (DNA): TGTGCCAGCAGCCAAGGGGCCGGGACAGGGGGCTACGAGCAGTACTTC. Encoded protein: CASSQGAGTGGYEQYF.

The chain is built from TRBV25-1 and TRBJ1-2; possibly TRBD1 for D (6 bases). This CDR3 region has 13 residues. Germline lookup yields CDR1 MGHDK and CDR2 SYGVNS. V was cut by 4 bases and J by 8 bases, with 14 bases left in between. The CDR3 nucleotides are TGTGCCAGCAGTGCGTACAGGGAAGGAGGCTACACCTTC. It translates to CASSAYREGGYTF.

This clone appeared a few times. The V gene is TRBV12-3 or TRBV12-4, the J gene TRBJ2-7; 7 bases are shared with TRBD1. V shed 5 bases and J 9 bases; nucleotides not matched to a gene: 10. The CDR3 contains 13 residues. CDR3 in amino acids: CASSLQGVGGQYF. The CDR3 nucleotides read TGTGCCAGCAGTCTCCAGGGGGTCGGAGGGCAGTACTTC.

This chain links TRBV7-9 with TRBJ2-3; D may be TRBD1 (5 bases). The germline V gene has CDR1 SEHNR and CDR2 FQNEAQ (reference sequence). With 1 base removed from V and 3 bases from J, the gap between germline ends came to 8 bases. This CDR3 region has 14 residues. CDR3 bases: TGTGCCAGCAGCTTAGAACAGGTTACAGATACGCAGTATTTT. This translates into CASSLEQVTDTQYF.

The chain couples TRBV5-6 to TRBJ1-2, with TRBD1 identical over 8 bases. The germline V gene encodes CDR1 SGHDT and CDR2 YYEEEE. Germline trimming cut 5 bases from V and 7 bases from J; bases unmatched to any gene: 10. This CDR3 region has 14 residues. The CDR3 region is CASSIIQGVGGYTF. DNA of the CDR3: TGTGCCAGCAGTATAATACAGGGGGTCGGTGGCTACACCTTC.

J is TRBJ2-4 and V is TRBV3-1 (or the pseudogene TRBV3-2), with D possibly being TRBD2 (6 bases). With 4 bases removed from V and 3 bases from J, the gap between germline ends came to 10 bases. The CDR3 runs 14 residues. Germline CDR1 reads LGHDT; CDR2 reads YNNKEL (reference sequence). The CDR3 DNA reads TGTGCCAGCAGCCCCCGGGGACTCAAAAACATTCAGTACTTC. This sequence encodes CASSPRGLKNIQYF.

The chain combines TRBV27 with TRBJ2-7; D might be TRBD1 (5 bases). The germline gives CDR1 MNHEY, CDR2 SMNVEV (reference sequence). Trimming left V 1 base short and J 2 bases short, with 9 bases between. The CDR3 spans 14 residues. This CDR3 is CASSLWGPAYEQYF. The CDR3 DNA follows: TGTGCCAGCAGTTTATGGGGCCCTGCCTACGAGCAGTACTTC.